Listed here are 17 T cell receptor beta chains from one sample, sequenced in a study of T cells after yellow fever vaccination. One entry per CDR3 protein results from TCRdb running MiXCR on the 5' RACE reads. Of 60,000 to 75,000 distinct CDR3 sequences in the sample, approximately 6.1% were seen once. Source: CD8+ T cells sorted from PBMCs, taken about 41 days after the first yellow fever vaccination. These receptors were taken from a man aged 18 to 29 who received the YFV17D yellow fever vaccine.

This clonotype was seen many times. The chain is built from TRBV6-5 and TRBJ2-5; 7 positions match TRBD2. The germline gives CDR1 MNHEY, CDR2 SVGAGI. With V trimmed by 2 bases and J by 1 base, 10 bases remained unmatched. The CDR3 runs to 17 residues. The DNA for the CDR3 is TGTGCCAGCAGTTACCCCCGGGGGAGGGCGGGCCAAGAGACCCAGTACTTC. Translated: CASSYPRGRAGQETQYF.

Ten or more counts support this clonotype. CDR3 in amino acids: CSVVRIVSGANVLTF. CDR3 DNA: TGCAGCGTTGTAAGGATAGTCTCTGGGGCCAACGTCCTGACTTTC. The chain is built from TRBV29-1 and TRBJ2-6, with D uncertain. Between the trimmed V and J ends, which lost 4 bases and 0 bases, there was a span of 10 bases. Per germline, CDR1 SQVTM and CDR2 ANQGSEA. This CDR3 spans 15 amino acids.

The rearrangement uses TRBV28 and TRBJ2-3, with a tentative D call TRBD1 (7 bases). V lost 3 bases and J lost 2, with 15 bases in between. The CDR3 runs 16 residues. The germline V gene has CDR1 MDHEN and CDR2 SYDVKM. The CDR3 loop is CASSLVFRGDTDTQYF. DNA of the CDR3: TGTGCCAGCAGTTTGGTGTTCAGGGGGGACACAGATACGCAGTATTTT. The full variable domain, completed using reference TRBV28 and TRBJ2-3, is DVKVTQSSRYLVKRTGEKVFLECVQDMDHENMFWYRQDPGLGLRLIYFSYDVKMKEKGDIPEGYSVSREKKERFSLILESASTNQTSMYLCASSLVFRGDTDTQYFGPGTRLTVL.

This clonotype was observed many times. The chain joins TRBV28 to TRBJ2-3, with no clear D. The germline V gene encodes CDR1 MDHEN and CDR2 SYDVKM. The CDR3 length is 13 residues. The V and J ends lost 8 bases and 6 bases respectively, with 15 bases between them. In DNA form, the CDR3 reads TGTGCCAGCCAGGATATCGAGGTGGATACGCAGTATTTT. Translated, it gives CASQDIEVDTQYF.

This clonotype was seen repeatedly, ten times or more. The rearrangement uses TRBV29-1 and TRBJ2-1; unclear D gene. This CDR3 comprises 11 residues. Trimming removed 4 bases at V and 4 bases at J, with 5 bases between. Germline V lookup: CDR1 SQVTM, CDR2 ANQGSEA. The chain's CDR3 is CSVATYNEQFF. DNA of the CDR3: TGCAGCGTTGCGACATACAATGAGCAGTTCTTC.

This clonotype was seen at least ten times. V is TRBV6-5 and J is TRBJ2-7; D remains ambiguous. V was cut by 5 bases and J by 6 bases, with 14 bases left in between. This CDR3 has 13 amino acids. In germline, CDR1 is MNHEY, CDR2 SVGAGI. The CDR3, as DNA: TGTGCCAGCAGTCCGCGGATTGAAGCCGAGCAGTACGTC. It yields the protein CASSPRIEAEQYV.

This sequence joins TRBV5-1 and TRBJ2-7; 8 positions match TRBD2. This CDR3 spans 16 amino acids. Germline V CDR1 and CDR2: SGHRS, YFSETQ. Germline trimming cut 1 base from V and 0 bases from J; bases unmatched to any gene: 6. The CDR3, as DNA: TGCGCCAGCAGCTTGAGCGGGAGACAGTCCTCCTACGAGCAGTACTTC. It yields the protein CASSLSGRQSSYEQYF. Filled out from reference TRBV5-1 and TRBJ2-7, the complete variable domain reads KAGVTQTPRYLIKTRGQQVTLSCSPISGHRSVSWYQQTPGQGLQFLFEYFSETQRNKGNFPGRFSGRQFSNSRSEMNVSTLELGDSALYLCASSLSGRQSSYEQYFGPGTRLTVT.

This clonotype was counted many times. This chain joins TRBV5-5 and TRBJ1-1; weak D call: TRBD1 (6 bases). There are 14 residues in the CDR3. Deletions cut 2 bases from V and 5 bases from J, with 13 bases between. CDR1 is SGHKS and CDR2 is YYEKEE in the germline V gene (reference sequence). This chain's CDR3 is CASSFVVGATEAFF. CDR3 DNA: TGTGCCAGCAGCTTCGTCGTGGGGGCTACTGAAGCTTTCTTT.

This clonotype was found many times. The J gene is TRBJ1-1, the V gene TRBV29-1, with D unclear. Between the trimmed V and J ends, which lost 1 base and 1 base, there was a span of 7 bases. The V gene's germline CDR1 is SQVTM and CDR2 ANQGSEA. The CDR3 extends over 13 amino acids. This CDR3 is CSVEVGQNTEAFF. The CDR3 nucleotides read TGCAGCGTTGAAGTAGGGCAGAACACTGAAGCTTTCTTT.

At least ten counts were recorded for this clonotype. V and J are TRBV7-9 and TRBJ1-4; a possible D gene is TRBD1 (5 bases). This CDR3 has 15 amino acids. V was pared by 2 bases and J by 6 bases, with 13 bases between. CDR1 is SEHNR, CDR2 FQNEAQ, per germline (reference sequence). The CDR3 DNA follows: TGTGCCAGCAGCTTAAATCGGGGGTACGATGAAAAACTGTTTTTT. Encoded protein: CASSLNRGYDEKLFF.

This clonotype was seen repeatedly, ten times or more. The CDR3 DNA follows: TGTGCCAGCAGTTACGCAGAGTACAATGAGCAGTTCTTC. It yields the protein CASSYAEYNEQFF. V gene TRBV6-5 combines with J gene TRBJ2-1; no clear D gene. CDR1 and CDR2 (germline): MNHEY, SVGAGI. CDR3 length: 13 residues. Trimming took 2 bases from V and 4 from J, leaving 6 bases between them.

This clonotype was seen many times. This chain joins TRBV7-9 and TRBJ2-7; 10 positions agree with TRBD1. The CDR3 extends over 16 amino acids. Germline V gene sequence: CDR1 SEHNR, CDR2 FQNEAQ (reference sequence). After removal of 1 base from V and 7 bases from J, the junction contained 10 bases not matched to a gene. In nucleotides, the CDR3 is TGTGCCAGCAGCTTAGTACGGACAGGGGGGCAAGAGGAGCAGTACGTC. Translating it yields CASSLVRTGGQEEQYV.

A word on this clonotype: Since a much larger clone is just one base distant, this may be a read error. The chain links TRBV4-3 to TRBJ2-3; D remains ambiguous. The germline gives CDR1 LGHNA, CDR2 YSLEER. This CDR3 contains 14 residues. Trimming left V 0 bases short and J 6 bases short, with 10 bases between. In DNA form, the CDR3 reads TGCGCCAGCAGCCAAGATGGTATGGATGATACGCAGTATTTT. Amino acids: CASSQDGMDDTQYF.

This clonotype was recorded at least ten times. This chain uses TRBV3-1 with TRBJ2-7; 10 nucleotides align to TRBD1. V was clipped by 7 bases and J by 2 bases; unmatched bases: 5. From germline, CDR1 is LGHDT and CDR2 YNNKEL (reference sequence). This CDR3 spans 14 amino acids. The CDR3 protein is CASNPGTGAYEQYF. The CDR3 DNA is TGTGCCAGCAACCCGGGGACAGGGGCCTACGAGCAGTACTTC.

V usage is TRBV12-3 or TRBV12-4 and J usage is TRBJ2-1; D is possibly TRBD1 (5 bases). The CDR3 totals 13 residues. The ends were cut back, 5 bases at V and 9 bases at J, with 14 bases in the middle. The CDR3 loop reads CASSPLGVSEQFF. The CDR3 DNA reads TGTGCCAGCAGTCCTCTAGGGGTGAGTGAGCAGTTCTTC.

This clonotype was counted ten times or more. This rearrangement joins TRBV7-9 to TRBJ2-7, with unresolved D. Germline V gives CDR1 SEHNR, CDR2 FQNEAQ (reference sequence). The V end was cut by 3 bases, the J end by 6 bases, with 6 bases between. This CDR3 has 11 amino acids. The CDR3 sequence is CASSFGFEQYF. For the CDR3, the DNA is TGTGCCAGCAGCTTTGGCTTCGAGCAGTACTTC.

The table lists this clonotype with many counts. The chain couples TRBV19 to TRBJ2-1; D gene ambiguous. The V gene lost 9 bases and the J gene lost 0 bases, with 12 bases spanning the gap. Germline-derived CDR1 and CDR2 are LNHDA and SQIVND (reference sequence). The CDR3 runs to 14 residues. The CDR3 DNA follows: TGTGCCAGCCACGGGCAGAGCTCCTACAATGAGCAGTTCTTC. Its translation is CASHGQSSYNEQFF.